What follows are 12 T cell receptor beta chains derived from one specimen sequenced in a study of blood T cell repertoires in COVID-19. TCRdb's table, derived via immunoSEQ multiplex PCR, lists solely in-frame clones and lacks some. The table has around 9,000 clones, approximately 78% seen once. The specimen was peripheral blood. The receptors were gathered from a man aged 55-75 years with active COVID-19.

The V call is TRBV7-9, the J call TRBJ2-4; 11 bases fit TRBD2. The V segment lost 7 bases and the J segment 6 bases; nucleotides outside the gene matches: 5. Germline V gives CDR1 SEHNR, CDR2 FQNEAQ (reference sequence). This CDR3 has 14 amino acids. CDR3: CASTLAGGPNIQYF. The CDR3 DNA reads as TGTGCCAGCACCCTAGCGGGGGGCCCAAACATTCAGTACTTC.

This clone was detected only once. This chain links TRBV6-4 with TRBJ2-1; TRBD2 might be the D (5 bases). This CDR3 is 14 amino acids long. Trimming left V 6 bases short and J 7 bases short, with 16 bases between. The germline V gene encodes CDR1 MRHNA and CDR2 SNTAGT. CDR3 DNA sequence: TGTGCCAGCAGAAAGACTACTGCGGATAATGAGCAGTTCTTC. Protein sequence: CASRKTTADNEQFF.

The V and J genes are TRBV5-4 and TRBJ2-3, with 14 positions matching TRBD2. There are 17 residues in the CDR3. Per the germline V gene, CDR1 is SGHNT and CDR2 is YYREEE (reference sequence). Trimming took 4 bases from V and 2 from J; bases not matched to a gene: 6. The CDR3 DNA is TGTGCCAGCAGCCCCGGGACTAGCGGGAGAAACACAGATACGCAGTATTTT. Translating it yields CASSPGTSGRNTDTQYF.

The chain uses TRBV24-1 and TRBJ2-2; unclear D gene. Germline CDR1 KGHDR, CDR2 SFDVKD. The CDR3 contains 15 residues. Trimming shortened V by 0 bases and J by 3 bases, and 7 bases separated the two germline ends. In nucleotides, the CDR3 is TGTGCCACCAGTGATTTGCTACTTGACACCGGGGAGCTGTTTTTT. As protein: CATSDLLLDTGELFF.

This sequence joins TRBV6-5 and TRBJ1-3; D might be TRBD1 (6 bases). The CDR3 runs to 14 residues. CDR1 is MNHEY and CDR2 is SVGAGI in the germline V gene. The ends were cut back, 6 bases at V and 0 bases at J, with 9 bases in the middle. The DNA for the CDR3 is TGTGCCAGCAGCCTACAGGGCTCTGGAAACACCATATATTTT. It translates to CASSLQGSGNTIYF.

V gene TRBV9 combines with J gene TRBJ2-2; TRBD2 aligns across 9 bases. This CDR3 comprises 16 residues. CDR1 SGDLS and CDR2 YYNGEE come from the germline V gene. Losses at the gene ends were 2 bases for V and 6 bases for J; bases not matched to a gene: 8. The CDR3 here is CASSVSPKRGAGELFF. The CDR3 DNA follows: TGTGCCAGCAGCGTTAGCCCAAAGCGGGGGGCCGGGGAGCTGTTTTTT. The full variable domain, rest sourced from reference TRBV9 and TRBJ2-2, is DSGVTQTPKHLITATGQRVTLRCSPRSGDLSVYWYQQSLDQGLQFLIQYYNGEERAKGNILERFSAQQFPDLHSELNLSSLELGDSALYFCASSVSPKRGAGELFFGEGSRLTVL.

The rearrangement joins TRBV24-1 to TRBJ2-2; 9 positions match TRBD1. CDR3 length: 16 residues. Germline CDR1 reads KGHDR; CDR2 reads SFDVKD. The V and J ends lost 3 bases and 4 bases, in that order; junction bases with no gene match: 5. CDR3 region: CATSDIDRGSTGELFF. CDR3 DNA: TGTGCCACCAGTGATATCGACAGGGGGAGCACCGGGGAGCTGTTTTTT.

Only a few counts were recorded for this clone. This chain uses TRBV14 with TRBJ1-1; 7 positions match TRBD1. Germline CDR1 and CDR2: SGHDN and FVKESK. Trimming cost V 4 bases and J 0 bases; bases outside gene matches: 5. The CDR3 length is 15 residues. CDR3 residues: CASSPIRGMNTEAFF. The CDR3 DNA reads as TGTGCCAGCAGCCCGATCAGGGGGATGAACACTGAAGCTTTCTTT.

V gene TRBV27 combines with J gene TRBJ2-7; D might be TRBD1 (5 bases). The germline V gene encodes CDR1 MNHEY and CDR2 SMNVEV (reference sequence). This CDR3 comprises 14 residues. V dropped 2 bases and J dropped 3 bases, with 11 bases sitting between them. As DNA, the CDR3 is TGTGCCAGCAGTTTAAGGGGCAGATTCTACGAGCAGTACTTC. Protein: CASSLRGRFYEQYF.

CDR3 bases: TGCGCCAGCCCTCTTCGGGGGAGACCCTTGGGGGGAGAGACCCAGTACTTC. This gives the protein CASPLRGRPLGGETQYF. V is TRBV10-1 and J is TRBJ2-5; tentatively, D is TRBD2 (6 bases). V lost 8 bases, J lost 4 bases, and 26 bases lay in between. Germline V gives CDR1 WNHNN, CDR2 SYGVQD (reference sequence). The CDR3 runs to 17 residues.

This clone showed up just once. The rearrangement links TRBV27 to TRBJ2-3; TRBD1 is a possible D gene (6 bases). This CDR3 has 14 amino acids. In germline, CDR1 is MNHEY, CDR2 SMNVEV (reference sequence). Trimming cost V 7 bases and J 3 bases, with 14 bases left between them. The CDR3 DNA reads TGTGCCAGCAAATTGGGGGCTGGGACAGATACGCAGTATTTT. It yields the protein CASKLGAGTDTQYF.

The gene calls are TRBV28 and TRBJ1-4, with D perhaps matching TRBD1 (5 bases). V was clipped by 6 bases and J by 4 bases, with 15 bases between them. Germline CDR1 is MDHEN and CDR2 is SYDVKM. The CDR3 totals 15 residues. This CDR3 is CASSVAGLRNEKLFF. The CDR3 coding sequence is TGTGCCAGCAGCGTCGCGGGACTCCGTAATGAAAAACTGTTTTTT.